Here is one T cell receptor beta chain with its context. In the source study's methods: Quantification of nucleated cells was approximated via reference gene primer amplification. Produced via immunoSEQ multiplex PCR; TCRdb's table is partial and in-frame only. V, J and clone size are those of that table, while D and trimming were read from the DNA. The top ten hold roughly 4% of the sample, which has 200,000 to 300,000 clones, 84% seen once. The sample belongs to a study of blood T cell repertoires in COVID-19. Study-wide background: The cDNA or gDNA used as material had been derived from T cells, B-cell-depleted T cells, or PBMCs.

Germline V gene sequence: CDR1 SGHRS, CDR2 YFSETQ. V was clipped by 0 bases and J by 0 bases; unmatched bases: 9. The CDR3 contains 17 residues. Material for sequencing was peripheral blood. This chain joins TRBV5-1 and TRBJ2-7; TRBD1 aligns across 7 bases. The TCR comes from a man aged 50 or older with acute or convalescent COVID-19. CDR3 in amino acids: CASSLDPGGTPSYEQYF. The DNA for the CDR3 is TGCGCCAGCAGCTTGGATCCAGGGGGTACGCCCTCCTACGAGCAGTACTTC.